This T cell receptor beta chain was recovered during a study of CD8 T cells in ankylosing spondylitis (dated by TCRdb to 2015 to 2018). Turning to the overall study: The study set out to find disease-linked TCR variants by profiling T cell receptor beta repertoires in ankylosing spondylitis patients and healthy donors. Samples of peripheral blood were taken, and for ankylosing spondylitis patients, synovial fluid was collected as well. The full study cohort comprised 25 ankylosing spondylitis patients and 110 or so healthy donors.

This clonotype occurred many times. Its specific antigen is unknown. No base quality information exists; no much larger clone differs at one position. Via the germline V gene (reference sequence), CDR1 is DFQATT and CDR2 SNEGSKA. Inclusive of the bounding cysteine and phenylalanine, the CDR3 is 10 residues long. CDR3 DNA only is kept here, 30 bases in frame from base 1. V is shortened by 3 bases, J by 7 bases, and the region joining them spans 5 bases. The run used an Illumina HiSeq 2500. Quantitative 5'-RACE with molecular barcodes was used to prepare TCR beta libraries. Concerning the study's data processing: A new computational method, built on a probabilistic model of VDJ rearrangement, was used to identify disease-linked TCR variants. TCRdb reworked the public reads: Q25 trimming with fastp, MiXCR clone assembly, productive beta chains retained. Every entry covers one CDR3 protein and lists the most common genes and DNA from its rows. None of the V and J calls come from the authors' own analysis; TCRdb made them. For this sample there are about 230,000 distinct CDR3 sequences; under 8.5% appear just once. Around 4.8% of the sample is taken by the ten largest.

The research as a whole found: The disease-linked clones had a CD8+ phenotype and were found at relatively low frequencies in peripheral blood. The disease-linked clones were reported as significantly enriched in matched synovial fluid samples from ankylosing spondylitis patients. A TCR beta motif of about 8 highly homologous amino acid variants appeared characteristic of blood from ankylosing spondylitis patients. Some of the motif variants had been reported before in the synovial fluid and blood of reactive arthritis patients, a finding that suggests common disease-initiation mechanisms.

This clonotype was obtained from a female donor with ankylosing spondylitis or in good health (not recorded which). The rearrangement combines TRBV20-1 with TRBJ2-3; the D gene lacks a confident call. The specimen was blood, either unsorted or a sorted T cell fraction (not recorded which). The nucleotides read TGCAGTGCTAGTCCGAATACGCAGTATTTT. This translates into CSASPNTQYF.